These 3 T cell receptor beta chains came from one sample sequenced in a study of blood T cell repertoires in COVID-19. Repertoires were generated with immunoSEQ multiplex PCR, while TCRdb's copy carries only in-frame clones and drops some. The sample records about 150,000 clones, roughly 87% being singletons. Sample: PBMCs or T cells enriched from blood (not recorded which). The receptors were gathered from a woman between 50 and 59 years old who had recovered from COVID-19.

This rearrangement joins TRBV15 to TRBJ2-1; D might be TRBD1 (6 bases). Germline V gene sequence: CDR1 LNHNV, CDR2 YYDKDF (reference sequence). This CDR3 is built from 15 residues. V lost 0 bases and J lost 8, with 14 bases in between. The CDR3 nucleotides are TGTGCCACCAGCAGAGATGGGGCCAGGGGAGATGAGCAGTTCTTC. Translation: CATSRDGARGDEQFF.

The rearrangement uses TRBV5-6 and TRBJ1-5; D call uncertain. Trimming stripped 2 bases from V and 6 bases from J, with 12 bases between. Germline CDR1 reads SGHDT; CDR2 reads YYEEEE. The CDR3 sequence is 14 residues long. CDR3 loop: CASSLSPSGQPQHF. CDR3 bases: TGTGCCAGCAGCTTATCCCCTTCGGGTCAGCCCCAGCATTTT.

V gene TRBV5-5 combines with J gene TRBJ1-4; D may be TRBD1 (5 bases). Germline CDR1 is SGHKS and CDR2 is YYEKEE (reference sequence). Deletions cut 5 bases from V and 7 bases from J, with 18 bases between. The CDR3 length is 15 residues. The DNA of the CDR3 is TGTGCCAGCAGTAAGCCGGGGCCGGGAGGTGAAAAACTGTTTTTT. This codes for CASSKPGPGGEKLFF.